Included here is one T cell receptor beta chain sequence, with context. These data originate in a study of OX40 agonist ivuxolimab in advanced cancers. Study-level background: Patients received ivuxolimab, an agonistic anti-OX40 (CD134) antibody.

Patients with a history of autoimmune disease or on systemic immunosuppression were excluded. The CDR3 consists of 13 residues. Germline CDR1 is SGDLS and CDR2 is YYNGEE. The V end lost 4 bases, the J end lost 3 bases, and 10 bases lay between the germline ends. The table came from immunoSEQ multiplex PCR; TCRdb's copy has only in-frame clones and leaves some out. In the table there are tens of thousands of clones, 80% to 90% of which are singletons. The TCR sequence derives from an adult with an advanced solid tumor such as melanoma, head and neck, liver or kidney cancer. The sample here was CD4+ or CD8+ T cells sorted from blood, taken in a trial of the OX40 agonist ivuxolimab. The chain recombines TRBV9 with TRBJ1-2; D uncertain. The CDR3 here is CASSPEAYYGYTF. In nucleotides, the CDR3 is TGTGCCAGCAGCCCAGAAGCCTACTATGGCTACACCTTC.